This T cell receptor (beta chain) was captured by sequencing in a study of blood T cell repertoires in COVID-19. About the research overall: Both acute and convalescent COVID-19 samples were obtained from the United States, Italy and Spain. Nucleic acid was either cDNA or gDNA, and it came from T cells, B-cell-depleted T cells, or PBMCs.

Germline V CDR1 and CDR2: GTSNPN, SVGIG (reference sequence). The trim removed 3 bases at V and 11 bases at J, leaving 10 bases unmatched. This CDR3 spans 13 amino acids. As originally analysed: Quantification of nucleated cells was approximated via reference gene primer amplification. The assay was immunoSEQ multiplex PCR, and TCRdb's table has in-frame clones only and misses some. V, J and clone size are those of that table, while D and trimming were read from the DNA. The sample gives 90,000 or so clones, about nine tenths of which show up once; roughly 0.51% is in the top ten. Specimen: peripheral blood. This clonotype was obtained from a man in his sixties with acute or convalescent COVID-19. J is TRBJ1-5 and V is TRBV30; 7 bases align to TRBD1. The CDR3: CAWRGGRGQAQHF. The DNA of the CDR3 is TGTGCCTGGAGAGGGGGCCGCGGACAGGCCCAGCATTTT.